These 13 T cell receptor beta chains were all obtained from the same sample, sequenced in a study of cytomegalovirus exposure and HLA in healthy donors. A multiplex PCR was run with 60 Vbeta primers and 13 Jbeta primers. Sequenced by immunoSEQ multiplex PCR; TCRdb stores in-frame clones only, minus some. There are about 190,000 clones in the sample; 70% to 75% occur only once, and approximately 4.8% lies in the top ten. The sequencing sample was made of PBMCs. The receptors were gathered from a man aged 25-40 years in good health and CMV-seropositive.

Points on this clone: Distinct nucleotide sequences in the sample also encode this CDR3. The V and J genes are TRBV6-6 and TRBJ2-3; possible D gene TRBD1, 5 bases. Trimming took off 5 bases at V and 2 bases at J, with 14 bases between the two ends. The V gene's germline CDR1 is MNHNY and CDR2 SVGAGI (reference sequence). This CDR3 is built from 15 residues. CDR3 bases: TGTGCCAGCAGTCTTAGTGGGGCCAACACAGATACGCAGTATTTT. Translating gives CASSLSGANTDTQYF.

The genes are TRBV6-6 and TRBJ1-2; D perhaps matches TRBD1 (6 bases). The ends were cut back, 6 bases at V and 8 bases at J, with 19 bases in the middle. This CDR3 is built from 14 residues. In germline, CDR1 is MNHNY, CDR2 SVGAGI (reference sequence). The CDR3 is CASSTGPLGRGYTF. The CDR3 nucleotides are TGTGCCAGCAGCACAGGGCCTTTGGGGAGAGGCTACACCTTC.

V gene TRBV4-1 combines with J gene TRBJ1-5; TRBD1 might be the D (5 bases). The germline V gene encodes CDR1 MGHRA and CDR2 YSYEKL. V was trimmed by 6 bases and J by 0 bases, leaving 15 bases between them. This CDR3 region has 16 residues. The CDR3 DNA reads TGCGCCAGCAGTCGGACACAACTTCTTAGCAATCAGCCCCAGCATTTT. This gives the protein CASSRTQLLSNQPQHF.

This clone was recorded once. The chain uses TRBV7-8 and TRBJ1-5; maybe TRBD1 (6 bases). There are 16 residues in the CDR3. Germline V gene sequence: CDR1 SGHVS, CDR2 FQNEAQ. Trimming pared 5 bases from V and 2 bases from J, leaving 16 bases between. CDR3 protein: CASSPIPKGGNQPQHF. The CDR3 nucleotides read TGTGCCAGCAGCCCAATCCCCAAGGGGGGCAATCAGCCCCAGCATTTT.

DNA of the CDR3: TGTGCCAGCAGTGAACAGGGGGCGGGTAATGAAAAACTGTTTTTT. This translates into CASSEQGAGNEKLFF. J is TRBJ1-4 and V is TRBV6-1, with 8 bases fitting TRBD1. CDR3 size: 15 residues. Germline lookup yields CDR1 MNHNS and CDR2 SASEGT. Germline trimming cut 2 bases from V and 4 bases from J; bases unmatched to any gene: 3.

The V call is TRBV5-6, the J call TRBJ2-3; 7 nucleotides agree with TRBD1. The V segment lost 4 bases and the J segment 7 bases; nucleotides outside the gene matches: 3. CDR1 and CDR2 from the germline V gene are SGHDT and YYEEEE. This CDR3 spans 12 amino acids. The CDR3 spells CASSRGQNTQYF. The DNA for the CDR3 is TGTGCCAGCAGCAGGGGACAGAATACGCAGTATTTT.

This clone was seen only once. CDR3 nucleotide sequence: TGTGCCAGCACCCAGCGGGCTCAAGAGACCCAGTACTTC. This encodes CASTQRAQETQYF. The rearrangement links TRBV6-6 to TRBJ2-5, with D maybe TRBD2 (6 bases). V gave up 7 bases and J gave up 2 bases, with 11 bases separating them. CDR1 and CDR2 (germline): MNHNY, SVGAGI (reference sequence). This CDR3 comprises 13 residues.

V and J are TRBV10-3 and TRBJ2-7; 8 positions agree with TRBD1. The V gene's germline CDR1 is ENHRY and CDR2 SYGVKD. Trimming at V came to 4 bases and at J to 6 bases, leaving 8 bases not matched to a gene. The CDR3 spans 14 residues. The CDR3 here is CAISVQTGDGEQYF. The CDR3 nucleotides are TGTGCCATCAGTGTCCAGACAGGGGATGGCGAGCAGTACTTC.

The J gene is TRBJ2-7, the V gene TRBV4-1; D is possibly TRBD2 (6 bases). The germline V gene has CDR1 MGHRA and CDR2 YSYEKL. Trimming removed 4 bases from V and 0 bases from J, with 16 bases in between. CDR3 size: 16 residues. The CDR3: CASSPQPGLSSYEQYF. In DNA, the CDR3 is TGCGCCAGCAGCCCCCAGCCGGGACTCAGCTCCTACGAGCAGTACTTC.

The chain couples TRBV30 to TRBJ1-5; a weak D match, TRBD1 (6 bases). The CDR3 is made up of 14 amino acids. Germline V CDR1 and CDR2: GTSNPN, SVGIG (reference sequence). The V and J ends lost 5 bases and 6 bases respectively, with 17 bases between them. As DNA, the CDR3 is TGTGCCTGGGGGGTTAGCGGGGGCATTCAGCCCCAGCATTTT. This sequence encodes CAWGVSGGIQPQHF.

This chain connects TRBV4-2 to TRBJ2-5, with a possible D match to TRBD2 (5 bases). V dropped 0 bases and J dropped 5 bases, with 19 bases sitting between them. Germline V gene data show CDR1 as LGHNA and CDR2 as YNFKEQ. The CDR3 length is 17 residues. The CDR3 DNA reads TGTGCCAGCAGCCAAGATTCCGGCGGGCGCGGAAGGGAGACCCAGTACTTC. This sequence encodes CASSQDSGGRGRETQYF.

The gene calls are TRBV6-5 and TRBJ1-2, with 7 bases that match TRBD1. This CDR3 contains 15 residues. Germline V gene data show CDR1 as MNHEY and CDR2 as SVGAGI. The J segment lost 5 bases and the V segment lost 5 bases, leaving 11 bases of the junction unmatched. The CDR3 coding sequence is TGTGCCAGCAGTGCTGGGACAGTTTCATGGTATGGCTACACCTTC. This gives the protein CASSAGTVSWYGYTF.

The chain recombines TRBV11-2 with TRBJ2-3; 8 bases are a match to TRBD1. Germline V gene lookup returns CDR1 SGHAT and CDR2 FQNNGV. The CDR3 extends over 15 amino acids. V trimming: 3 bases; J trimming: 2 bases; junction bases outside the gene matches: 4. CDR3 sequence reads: CASSFQGAFTDTQYF. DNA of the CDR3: TGTGCCAGCAGCTTTCAGGGGGCATTCACAGATACGCAGTATTTT.